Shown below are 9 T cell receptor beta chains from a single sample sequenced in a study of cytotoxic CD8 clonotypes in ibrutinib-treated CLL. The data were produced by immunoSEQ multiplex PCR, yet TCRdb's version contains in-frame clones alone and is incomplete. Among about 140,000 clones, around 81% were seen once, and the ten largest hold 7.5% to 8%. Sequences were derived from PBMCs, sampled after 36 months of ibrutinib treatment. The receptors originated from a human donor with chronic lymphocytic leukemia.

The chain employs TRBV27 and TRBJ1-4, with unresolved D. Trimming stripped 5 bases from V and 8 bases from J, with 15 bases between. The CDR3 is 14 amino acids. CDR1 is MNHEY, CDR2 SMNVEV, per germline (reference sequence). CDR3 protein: CASSPLPQGEKLFF. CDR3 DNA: TGTGCCAGCAGTCCCTTGCCCCAAGGGGAAAAACTGTTTTTT.

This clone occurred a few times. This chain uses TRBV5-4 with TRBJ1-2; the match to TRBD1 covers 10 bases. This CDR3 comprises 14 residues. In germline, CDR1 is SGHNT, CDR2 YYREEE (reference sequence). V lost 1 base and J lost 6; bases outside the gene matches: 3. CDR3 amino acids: CASSLRQGADGYTF. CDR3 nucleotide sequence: TGTGCCAGCAGCTTGCGACAGGGGGCAGATGGCTACACCTTC.

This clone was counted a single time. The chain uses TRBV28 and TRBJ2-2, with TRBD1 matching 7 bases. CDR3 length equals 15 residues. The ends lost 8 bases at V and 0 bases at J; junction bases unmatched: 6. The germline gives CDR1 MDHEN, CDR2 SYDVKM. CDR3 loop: CASCTGAANTGELFF. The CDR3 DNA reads TGTGCCAGCTGTACAGGGGCAGCGAACACCGGGGAGCTGTTTTTT.

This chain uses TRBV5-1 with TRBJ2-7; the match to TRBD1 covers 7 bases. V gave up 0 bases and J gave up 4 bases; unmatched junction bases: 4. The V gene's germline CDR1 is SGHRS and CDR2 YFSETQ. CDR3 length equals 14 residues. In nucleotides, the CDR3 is TGCGCCAGCAGCTTGGAGGGGACAGCTTACGAGCAGTACTTC. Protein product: CASSLEGTAYEQYF.

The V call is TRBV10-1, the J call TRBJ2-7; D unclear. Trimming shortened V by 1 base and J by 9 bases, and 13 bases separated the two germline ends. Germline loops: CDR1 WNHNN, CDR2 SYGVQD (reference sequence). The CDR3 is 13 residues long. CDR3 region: CASSEYVSAGQYF. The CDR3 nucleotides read TGCGCCAGCAGTGAGTATGTTTCCGCAGGGCAGTACTTC.

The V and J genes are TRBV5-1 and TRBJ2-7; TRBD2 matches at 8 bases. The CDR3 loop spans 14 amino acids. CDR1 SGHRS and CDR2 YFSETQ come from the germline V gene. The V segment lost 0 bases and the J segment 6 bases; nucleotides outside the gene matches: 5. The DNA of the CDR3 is TGCGCCAGCAGCTTGGGAGGACTAGCCGGCGAGCAGTACTTC. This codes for CASSLGGLAGEQYF.

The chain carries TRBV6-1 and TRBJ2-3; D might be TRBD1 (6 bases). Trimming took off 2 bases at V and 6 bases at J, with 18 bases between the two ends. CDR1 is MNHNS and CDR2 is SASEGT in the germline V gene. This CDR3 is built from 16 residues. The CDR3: CASSEYQGRLTDTQYF. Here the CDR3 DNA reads TGTGCCAGCAGTGAATACCAGGGGCGCTTAACGGATACGCAGTATTTT.

In DNA, the CDR3 is TGTGCCAGCTCACTTGGGGAATGGGTACAGCCCCAGCATTTT. It translates to CASSLGEWVQPQHF. The chain recombines TRBV18 with TRBJ1-5; D not resolved. Germline V lookup: CDR1 KGHSH, CDR2 LQKENI. The CDR3 sequence is 14 residues long. V shed 4 bases and J shed 7 bases, with 14 bases lying between them.

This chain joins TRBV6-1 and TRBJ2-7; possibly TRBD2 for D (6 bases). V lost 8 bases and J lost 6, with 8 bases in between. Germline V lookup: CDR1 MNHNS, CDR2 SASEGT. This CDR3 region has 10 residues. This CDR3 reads CASAGSEQYF. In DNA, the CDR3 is TGTGCCAGCGCCGGGAGCGAGCAGTACTTC.